Presented here are 29 T cell receptor beta chains from one specimen sequenced in a study of cytomegalovirus exposure and HLA in healthy donors. Researchers ran the PCR with 60 Vbeta and 13 Jbeta primers. TCRdb's copy holds only in-frame clones and misses some; the assay was immunoSEQ multiplex PCR. Of tens of thousands of clones in the sample, 82% were seen once. The sample consisted of PBMCs. The origin of the receptors is a young woman in good health and CMV-seronegative.

The gene calls are TRBV4-1 and TRBJ2-7; possibly TRBD1 for D (6 bases). V gave up 0 bases and J gave up 0 bases, with 9 bases separating them. The germline gives CDR1 MGHRA, CDR2 YSYEKL. The CDR3 is 15 residues long. The CDR3 spells CASSQDWGLSYEQYF. CDR3 DNA: TGCGCCAGCAGCCAAGATTGGGGGCTCTCCTACGAGCAGTACTTC.

The chain employs TRBV28 and TRBJ1-5; D may be TRBD1 (6 bases). Germline assignment: CDR1 MDHEN and CDR2 SYDVKM. Deletions cut 6 bases from V and 0 bases from J, with 33 bases between. This CDR3 has 22 amino acids. CDR3 DNA sequence: TGTGCCAGCAGCTCGGGACACTGGTCCGGTAGAGGGGTAAGAGATAGCAATCAGCCCCAGCATTTT. Protein product: CASSSGHWSGRGVRDSNQPQHF.

This clone was seen only once. The junction differs from germline at one of its ends, possibly a read error. J is TRBJ2-7 and V is TRBV4-2; TRBD1 might be the D (6 bases). Germline loops: CDR1 LGHNA, CDR2 YNFKEQ. The CDR3 runs 18 residues. The CDR3 sequence: CASSQGIFSGAFNYEQCF. Here the CDR3 DNA reads TGTGCCAGCAGCCAAGGAATTTTCTCAGGGGCATTTAACTACGAGCAGTGCTTC.

V is TRBV27 and J is TRBJ2-7; 9 bases map to TRBD1. Germline V gene sequence: CDR1 MNHEY, CDR2 SMNVEV (reference sequence). CDR3 length equals 15 residues. The trim removed 0 bases at V and 2 bases at J, leaving 2 bases unmatched. The CDR3 coding sequence is TGTGCCAGCAGTTTATCAGGACAGGGGCCCTACGAGCAGTACTTC. Encoded protein: CASSLSGQGPYEQYF.

This chain joins TRBV5-1 and TRBJ2-1; 7 bases agree with TRBD1. CDR1 is SGHRS, CDR2 YFSETQ, per germline. V was pared by 8 bases and J by 0 bases, with 5 bases of the junction left unmatched. The CDR3 length is 14 residues. The CDR3 protein is CASTGQDSYNEQFF. CDR3 in DNA: TGCGCCAGTACAGGACAGGACTCCTACAATGAGCAGTTCTTC.

This chain joins TRBV27 and TRBJ2-7, with 12 bases lining up with TRBD1. The CDR3 length is 18 residues. The trim removed 2 bases at V and 7 bases at J, leaving 15 bases unmatched. Germline CDR1 reads MNHEY; CDR2 reads SMNVEV (reference sequence). For the CDR3, the DNA is TGTGCCAGCAGTTTAAGGGTGGATTCGGGACAGGGGGCCTGGGAGCAGTACTTC. Translation: CASSLRVDSGQGAWEQYF.

The chain links TRBV13 to TRBJ2-2, with 10 bases aligning to TRBD2. Germline CDR1 is PRHDT and CDR2 is FYEKMQ (reference sequence). After removal of 4 bases from V and 4 bases from J, the junction contained 3 bases not matched to a gene. The CDR3 length is 15 residues. CDR3 loop: CASSSGLASTGELFF. The CDR3 DNA is TGTGCCAGCAGCTCGGGACTAGCGAGCACCGGGGAGCTGTTTTTT.

This sequence joins TRBV29-1 and TRBJ1-1, with a tentative D call TRBD1 (5 bases). The germline V gene encodes CDR1 SQVTM and CDR2 ANQGSEA. The CDR3 has 16 residues. Trimming left V 1 base short and J 4 bases short, with 19 bases between. In DNA, the CDR3 is TGCAGCGTTGAAGCTGGTCCAGGGAGGAAAATCACTGAAGCTTTCTTT. Protein sequence: CSVEAGPGRKITEAFF. The full variable domain, rest sourced from reference TRBV29-1 and TRBJ1-1, is SAVISQKPSRDICQRGTSLTIQCQVDSQVTMMFWYRQQPGQSLTLIATANQGSEATYESGFVIDKFPISRPNLTFSTLTVSNMSPEDSSIYLCSVEAGPGRKITEAFFGQGTRLTVV.

V is TRBV6-1 and J is TRBJ1-6; 7 bases fit TRBD1. With 7 bases clipped from V and 9 bases from J, the junction kept 9 bases outside the gene matches. The CDR3 covers 14 residues. Germline assignment: CDR1 MNHNS and CDR2 SASEGT. The CDR3 spells CASTLGQLGSPLHF. The CDR3 DNA is TGTGCCAGCACCTTGGGACAGTTAGGTTCACCCCTCCACTTT.

CDR3 loop: CASSPTGSDTGELFF. The CDR3, as DNA: TGTGCCAGCAGCCCTACAGGGTCGGACACCGGGGAGCTGTTTTTT. The chain carries TRBV7-3 and TRBJ2-2, with a weak D call TRBD1 (6 bases). Germline-derived CDR1 and CDR2 are SGHTA and FQGTGA. V lost 5 bases, J lost 3 bases, and 13 bases lay in between. The CDR3 loop spans 15 amino acids.

In this sample, this clone turned up a few times. The chain couples TRBV28 to TRBJ2-2; no clear D gene. The V and J ends lost 3 bases and 6 bases respectively, with 14 bases between them. The germline V gene encodes CDR1 MDHEN and CDR2 SYDVKM. This CDR3 is 15 amino acids long. The CDR3 sequence: CASSLGRAPAGELFF. The CDR3 coding sequence is TGTGCCAGCAGTTTGGGCCGAGCCCCGGCCGGGGAGCTGTTTTTT.

This rearrangement joins TRBV5-1 to TRBJ1-1; perhaps TRBD1 as D (5 bases). Germline CDR1 and CDR2: SGHRS and YFSETQ. V was shortened by 3 bases and J by 5 bases, with 20 bases between the two germline ends. The CDR3 is 16 residues long. The CDR3 region has the DNA TGCGCCAGCAGCTCACAAAAGGGAGGGGATGGGACTGAAGCTTTCTTT. Its protein product is CASSSQKGGDGTEAFF.

The chain uses TRBV5-1 and TRBJ2-7, with a tentative D call TRBD2 (5 bases). The CDR3 is made up of 13 amino acids. Trimming pared 5 bases from V and 5 bases from J, leaving 14 bases between. Germline V gives CDR1 SGHRS, CDR2 YFSETQ. In DNA form, the CDR3 reads TGCGCCAGCAGTCGAGGGCAGCGAAACGAGCAGTACTTC. This translates into CASSRGQRNEQYF.

This sequence joins TRBV4-1 and TRBJ1-2, with D hard to call. The CDR3 has 17 residues. Deletions cut 1 base from V and 2 bases from J, with 17 bases between. Germline lookup yields CDR1 MGHRA and CDR2 YSYEKL. CDR3 nucleotide sequence: TGCGCCAGCAGCCAAGTCGACTCTTGGACTGGCAACTATGGCTACACCTTC. Translating gives CASSQVDSWTGNYGYTF.

This chain connects TRBV13 to TRBJ1-4, with D tentatively TRBD1 (5 bases). V was shortened by 7 bases and J by 8 bases, with 14 bases between the two germline ends. This CDR3 contains 13 residues. The germline CDR1 and CDR2 sequences are PRHDT and FYEKMQ (reference sequence). CDR3 loop: CASNRGGREKLFF. The CDR3 DNA follows: TGTGCCAGCAACCGGGGGGGTCGCGAAAAACTGTTTTTT.

This clone has more than one count but fewer than ten. V usage is TRBV30 and J usage is TRBJ1-2; tentatively, D is TRBD1 (5 bases). This CDR3 comprises 12 residues. The germline CDR1 and CDR2 sequences are GTSNPN and SVGIG (reference sequence). V was shortened by 2 bases and J by 4 bases, with 8 bases between the two germline ends. The CDR3 spells CAWSKDSYGYTF. DNA for the CDR3: TGTGCCTGGAGTAAAGACAGCTATGGCTACACCTTC.

V is TRBV6-1 and J is TRBJ1-5; D gene ambiguous. Germline V lookup: CDR1 MNHNS, CDR2 SASEGT. This CDR3 comprises 12 residues. Trimming removed 6 bases from V and 1 base from J, with 4 bases in between. CDR3 nucleotides: TGTGCCAGCAGATTAAGCAATCAGCCCCAGCATTTT. Translation gives CASRLSNQPQHF.

Regarding this clone: One end of the junction varies from germline; a read error may be responsible. The V and J genes are TRBV19 and TRBJ1-5; 9 positions agree with TRBD1. Germline values: CDR1 LNHDA, CDR2 SQIVND (reference sequence). The length of the CDR3 is 12 residues. The DNA for the CDR3 is TGTGCAAGTAGGGACAGGGACCAGCCCCAGCATTTT. Protein product: CASRDRDQPQHF.

Of note for this clone: The junction and the germline gene differ at one end; a read error may be behind it. The gene calls are TRBV5-1 and TRBJ2-6; possibly TRBD1 for D (5 bases). The CDR3 has 15 amino acids. CDR1 and CDR2 (germline): SGHRS, YFSETQ. This CDR3 reads CASSLVGSGANGLTF. The CDR3 region has the DNA TGCGCCAGCAGCTTGGTGGGGTCTGGGGCCAACGGCCTGACTTTC. Drawing the rest from reference TRBV5-1 and TRBJ2-6, the complete variable domain is KAGVTQTPRYLIKTRGQQVTLSCSPISGHRSVSWYQQTPGQGLQFLFEYFSETQRNKGNFPGRFSGRQFSNSRSEMNVSTLELGDSALYLCASSLVGSGANGLTFGAGSRLTVL.

The chain is built from TRBV18 and TRBJ2-7, with a possible D match to TRBD1 (6 bases). The CDR3 extends over 13 amino acids. Germline V CDR1 and CDR2: KGHSH, LQKENI. The ends were cut back, 5 bases at V and 5 bases at J, with 13 bases in the middle. The CDR3 DNA reads as TGTGCCAGCTCAGACACAGGGTACCACGAGCAGTACTTC. Amino acid sequence: CASSDTGYHEQYF.

The V gene is TRBV9, the J gene TRBJ2-3, with 12 bases that match TRBD2. CDR1 and CDR2 from the germline V gene are SGDLS and YYNGEE. The CDR3 contains 15 residues. Losses at the gene ends were 0 bases for V and 6 bases for J; bases not matched to a gene: 2. CDR3 sequence (DNA): TGTGCCAGCAGCGTAGGGACTAGCGGGATGGATACGCAGTATTTT. It encodes CASSVGTSGMDTQYF.

The rearrangement links TRBV2 to TRBJ2-7; TRBD1 agrees at 10 bases. This CDR3 is 15 amino acids long. J was trimmed by 4 bases and V by 1 base; bases with no gene match: 4. CDR1 is SNHLY and CDR2 is FYNNEI in the germline V gene. The CDR3 loop reads CASSEGQGARYEQYF. The CDR3 nucleotides read TGTGCCAGCAGTGAAGGACAGGGGGCACGGTACGAGCAGTACTTC.

The rearrangement joins TRBV4-1 to TRBJ2-1; TRBD2 might be the D (6 bases). CDR3 length equals 17 residues. The V end was cut by 4 bases, the J end by 0 bases, with 16 bases between. Germline CDR1 and CDR2: MGHRA and YSYEKL. The CDR3 spells CASSPLRLVRSYNEQFF. CDR3 DNA: TGCGCCAGCAGCCCCCTAAGACTAGTACGCTCCTACAATGAGCAGTTCTTC.

The J gene is TRBJ1-6, the V gene TRBV9; the D is unclear. The germline gives CDR1 SGDLS, CDR2 YYNGEE. The CDR3 is 13 residues long. Trimming cost V 1 base and J 8 bases, with 7 bases left between them. CDR3 residues: CASSVSPDSPLHF. Here the CDR3 DNA reads TGTGCCAGCAGCGTAAGTCCGGATTCACCCCTCCACTTT. Drawing the rest from reference TRBV9 and TRBJ1-6, the complete variable domain is DSGVTQTPKHLITATGQRVTLRCSPRSGDLSVYWYQQSLDQGLQFLIQYYNGEERAKGNILERFSAQQFPDLHSELNLSSLELGDSALYFCASSVSPDSPLHFGNGTRLTVT.

The chain joins TRBV19 to TRBJ1-5, with D possibly matching TRBD1 (6 bases). CDR1 LNHDA and CDR2 SQIVND come from the germline V gene (reference sequence). The CDR3 length is 15 residues. V lost 2 bases, J lost 0 bases, and 8 bases lay in between. CDR3 sequence: CASSIWDTSNQPQHF. CDR3 in DNA: TGTGCCAGTAGTATATGGGACACTAGCAATCAGCCCCAGCATTTT.

The chain couples TRBV6-4 to TRBJ2-1; D gene unclear. Trimming removed 2 bases from V and 0 bases from J, with 11 bases in between. Germline values: CDR1 MRHNA, CDR2 SNTAGT. The CDR3 spans 16 residues. This CDR3 is CASSDTSAYSYNEQFF. CDR3 bases: TGTGCCAGCAGTGACACCAGCGCATACTCCTACAATGAGCAGTTCTTC.

V is TRBV19 and J is TRBJ2-4; tentative D call: TRBD1 (6 bases). Germline assignment: CDR1 LNHDA and CDR2 SQIVND (reference sequence). The V end lost 6 bases, the J end lost 0 bases, and 15 bases lay between the germline ends. The CDR3 is 16 amino acids. CDR3 region: CASSTDSRLAKNIQYF. As DNA, the CDR3 is TGTGCCAGTAGCACGGACAGTCGCTTAGCCAAAAACATTCAGTACTTC.

This chain links TRBV29-1 with TRBJ2-3, with TRBD1 as a possible D gene (7 bases). The CDR3 consists of 16 residues. Looked up from germline, CDR1 is SQVTM and CDR2 is ANQGSEA. Trimming took 6 bases from V and 2 from J, leaving 21 bases between them. This CDR3 reads CSVAGGGRGYTDTQYF. CDR3 DNA: TGCAGCGTAGCAGGGGGAGGAAGAGGATACACAGATACGCAGTATTTT.

The chain links TRBV27 to TRBJ1-2; perhaps TRBD1 as D (5 bases). The length of the CDR3 is 15 residues. V was trimmed by 6 bases and J by 3 bases, leaving 17 bases between them. Germline assignment: CDR1 MNHEY and CDR2 SMNVEV (reference sequence). The CDR3 loop is CASSWGGAGDYGYTF. As DNA, the CDR3 is TGTGCCAGCAGCTGGGGAGGGGCCGGAGACTATGGCTACACCTTC.